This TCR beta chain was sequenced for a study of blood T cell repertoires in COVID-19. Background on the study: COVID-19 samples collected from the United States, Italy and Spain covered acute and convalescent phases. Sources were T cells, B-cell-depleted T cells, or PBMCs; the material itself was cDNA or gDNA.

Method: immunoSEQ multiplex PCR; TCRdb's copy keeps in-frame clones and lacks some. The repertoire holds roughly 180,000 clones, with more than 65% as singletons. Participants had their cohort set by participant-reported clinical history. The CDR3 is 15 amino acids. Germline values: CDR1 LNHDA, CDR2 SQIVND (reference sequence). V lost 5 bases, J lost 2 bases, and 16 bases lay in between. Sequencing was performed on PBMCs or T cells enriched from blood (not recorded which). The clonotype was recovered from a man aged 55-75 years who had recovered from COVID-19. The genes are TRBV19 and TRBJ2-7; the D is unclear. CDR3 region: CASSRFGDYTYEQYF. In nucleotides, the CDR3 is TGTGCCAGTAGTCGATTTGGTGATTACACCTACGAGCAGTACTTC.